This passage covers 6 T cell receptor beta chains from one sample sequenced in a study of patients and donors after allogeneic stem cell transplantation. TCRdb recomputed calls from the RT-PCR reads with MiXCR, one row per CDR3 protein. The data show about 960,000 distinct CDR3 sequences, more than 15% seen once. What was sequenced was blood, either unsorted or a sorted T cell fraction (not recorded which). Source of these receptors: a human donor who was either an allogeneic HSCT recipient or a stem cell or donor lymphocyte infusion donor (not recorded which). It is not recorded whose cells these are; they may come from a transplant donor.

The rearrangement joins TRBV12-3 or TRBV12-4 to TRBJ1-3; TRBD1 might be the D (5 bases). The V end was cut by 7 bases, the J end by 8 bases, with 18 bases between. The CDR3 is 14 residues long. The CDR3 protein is CASTKTQGSHTIYF. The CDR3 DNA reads TGTGCCAGCACCAAAACCCAGGGCTCGCACACCATATATTTT.

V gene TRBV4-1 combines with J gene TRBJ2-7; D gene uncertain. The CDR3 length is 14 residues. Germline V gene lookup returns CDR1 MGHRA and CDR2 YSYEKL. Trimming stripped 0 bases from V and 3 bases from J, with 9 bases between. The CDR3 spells CASSQDQVFYEQYF. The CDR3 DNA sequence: TGCGCCAGCAGCCAAGATCAGGTCTTCTACGAGCAGTACTTC.

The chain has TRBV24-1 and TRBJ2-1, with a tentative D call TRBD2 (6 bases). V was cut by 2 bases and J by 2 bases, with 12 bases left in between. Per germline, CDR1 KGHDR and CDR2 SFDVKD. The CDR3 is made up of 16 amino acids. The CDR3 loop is CATSDSGGNTYNEQFF. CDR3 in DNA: TGTGCCACCAGTGATTCTGGGGGGAACACCTACAATGAGCAGTTCTTC.

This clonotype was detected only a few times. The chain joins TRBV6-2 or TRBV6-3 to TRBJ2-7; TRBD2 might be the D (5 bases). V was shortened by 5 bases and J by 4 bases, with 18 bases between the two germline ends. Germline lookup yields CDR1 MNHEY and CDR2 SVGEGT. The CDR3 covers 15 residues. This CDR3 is CASSGLDSLGYEQYF. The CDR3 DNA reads TGTGCCAGCAGTGGATTGGACTCCCTAGGGTACGAGCAGTACTTC.

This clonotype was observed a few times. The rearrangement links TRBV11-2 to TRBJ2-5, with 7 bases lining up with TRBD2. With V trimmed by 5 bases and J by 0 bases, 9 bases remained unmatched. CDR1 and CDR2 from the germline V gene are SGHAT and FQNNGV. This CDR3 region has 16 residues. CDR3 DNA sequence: TGTGCCAGCAGCGTCCCGACTAGCTCGTACCAAGAGACCCAGTACTTC. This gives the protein CASSVPTSSYQETQYF.

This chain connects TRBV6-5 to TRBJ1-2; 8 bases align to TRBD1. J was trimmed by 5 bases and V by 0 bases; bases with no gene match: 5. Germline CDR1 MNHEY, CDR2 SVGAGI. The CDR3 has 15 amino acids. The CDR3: CASSYSPDRGYGYTF. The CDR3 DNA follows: TGTGCCAGCAGTTACTCCCCCGACAGGGGTTATGGCTACACCTTC.